This T cell receptor beta chain was captured in a study of shared clonotypes between healthy human individuals (dated by TCRdb to 2020 to 2022). As for the study more broadly: The cohort included a few men and a couple of women between 18 and 49 years of age. Leukapheresis yielded between about 0.8 and 8.9 billion PBMCs per donor. Libraries were prepared and TCR repertoires were sequenced by different laboratories using diverse techniques, in order to increase sequencing depth and limit assay-specific biases. For each donor, three plates each were used for CD4 naive and CD4 memory, two plates were used for CD8 naive, and one plate was used for CD8 memory. To estimate repertoire size and how much clonotypes are shared between individuals, the study performed deep sequencing of blood TCR repertoires from a handful of healthy adults. Overall study results and their limits: Estimated clonotype richness was generally larger for naive than for memory subsets. Based on pairwise subsampling, the degree of clonotype sharing among donors was expected to be affected by sequencing depth. Because the study included only a small number of donors, the genetic and exposure-history diversity represented was limited. Rarefaction of sorted-subset datasets indicated incomplete sequencing despite the large sequencing depth. Compared with non-shared clonotypes, clonotypes shared by all four sorted-subset donors had higher generation probabilities. When a few donors were compared, the shared fraction of clonotypes was 5% to 6.5% for naive CD4, roughly 3.3% for naive CD8, 2.3% for memory CD4, and 0.35% to 0.4% for memory CD8. Only blood was sampled, and tissue TCR repertoires likely differ from those in blood.

Concerning this clone: The target of this receptor is not known. No base quality values were provided; no much bigger clone lies one nucleotide off.

For the CD8 naive samples, CD45RO-negative cells were positively selected for CCR7, yielding a CD45RA+CCR7+ population from which TemRA cells were excluded. Donors were healthy HIV-negative adults with no recently reported acute infections or vaccinations. Every donor was a Caucasian adult residing in Nashville, Tennessee, USA. Blood was collected by leukapheresis, and PBMCs were isolated by Ficoll-Histopaque density gradient centrifugation and then cryopreserved in liquid nitrogen vapor phase. Analytical flow cytometry was used to check the purity and quantity of every magnetically sorted T cell population. From each sorted fraction, genomic DNA was isolated and quantified by UV absorbance on a Nanodrop 2000c. TCR CDR3 regions were amplified from genomic DNA by multiplex PCR using the deep immunoSEQ assay. For each cell subset, the extracted genomic DNA was distributed evenly across all wells of several immunoSEQ 96-well plates, and each plate served as one replicate. Each replicate PCR for sorted subsets received roughly 200 ng genomic DNA, equal to some 32,000 T cell genomes. Purified libraries were quantified with a Qubit 3.0 fluorometer, sized on a Bioanalyzer 2100, and re-quantified with the KAPA Library Quantification kit. Each immunoSEQ 96-well plate was sequenced on its own single-read 150-cycle Illumina NextSeq 550 flow cell. Per the authors' processing: The immunoSEQ output contained only junctional sequences without quality scores, so filtering could not match that applied to full-length reads. To assign V/J genes and CDR3, sequences were annotated against IMGT germline references using PyIR, a Python wrapper for IgBLAST v1.9. Any read was removed if the V/J assignment was weak (E-value above 1e-6), the CDR3 was missing, or the read contained stop codons, out-of-frame junctions, or ambiguous translated residues. A V3J clonotype was defined by an identical inferred V gene, J gene, and CDR3 amino acid sequence. Percentage overlap between repertoires was computed as shared unique clonotypes divided by the size of the smaller repertoire. RTK rarefaction, the Chao1 estimator, and Recon v2.1 estimates of unobserved clonotypes were used to assess repertoire richness. Generation probabilities were computed with OLGA for all TCRbeta clonotypes obtained by the gDNA method from four donors. This is the immuneACCESS table as TCRdb keeps it, with only in-frame sequences that have V and J called. A part of the clones is gone; compared with another copy, unresolved V genes explain less than half, and the rest is unexplained. V and J calls and clone size are those listed in that table; D and trimming were worked out from the DNA. Within this sample are 1.5 million to 2.5 million clones, with approximately 94% of them counted one time only. The ten top clones hold roughly 1.2% of the sample.

The CDR3 measures 16 amino acids from cysteine to phenylalanine. The DNA shown is the 48-base CDR3, in frame from base 1. Via the germline V gene (reference sequence), CDR1 is SEHNR and CDR2 FQNEAQ. Clipping removes 3 bases from V and 3 bases from J, with 7 as the unmatched junction base count. This TCR was sampled from a man in his late teens or twenties in good health. Sequenced material: naive CD8+ T cells sorted from blood. The sample's cell subset or site, from its label and the paper: CD45RA+CCR7+. Recombination joined TRBV7-9 with TRBJ2-7, with 11 central nucleotides matching TRBD2. The DNA sequence is TGTGCCAGCAGCTTGGCTAGCGGGAGGCCTGGCTACGAGCAGTACTTC. This gives the protein CASSLASGRPGYEQYF.